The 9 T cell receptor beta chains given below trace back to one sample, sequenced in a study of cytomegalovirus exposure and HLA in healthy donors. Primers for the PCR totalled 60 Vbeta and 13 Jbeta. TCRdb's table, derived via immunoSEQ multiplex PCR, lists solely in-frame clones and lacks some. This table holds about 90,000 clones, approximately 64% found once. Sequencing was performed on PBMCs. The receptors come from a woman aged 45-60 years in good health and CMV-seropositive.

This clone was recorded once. The CDR3, as DNA: TGTGCCAGCAGCTTTCGGGGACAGGGTAATATATCACCCCTCCACTTT. Protein sequence: CASSFRGQGNISPLHF. The J gene is TRBJ1-6, the V gene TRBV13, with 9 bases aligning to TRBD1. Germline lookup yields CDR1 PRHDT and CDR2 FYEKMQ (reference sequence). The CDR3 is made up of 16 amino acids. J lost 10 bases, V lost 3 bases, and 10 bases had no gene match.

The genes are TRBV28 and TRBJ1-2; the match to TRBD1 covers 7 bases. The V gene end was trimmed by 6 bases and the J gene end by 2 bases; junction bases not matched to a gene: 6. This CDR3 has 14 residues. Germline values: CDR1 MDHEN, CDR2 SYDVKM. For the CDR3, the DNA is TGTGCCAGCAGCCAGACAGGGCTGAACTATGGCTACACCTTC. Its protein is CASSQTGLNYGYTF.

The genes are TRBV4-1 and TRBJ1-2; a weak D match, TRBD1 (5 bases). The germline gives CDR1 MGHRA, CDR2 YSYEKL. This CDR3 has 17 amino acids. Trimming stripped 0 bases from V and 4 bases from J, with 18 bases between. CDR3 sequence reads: CASSQDRGDALLYGYTF. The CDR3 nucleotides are TGCGCCAGCAGCCAAGATCGGGGGGACGCTCTGCTCTATGGCTACACCTTC.

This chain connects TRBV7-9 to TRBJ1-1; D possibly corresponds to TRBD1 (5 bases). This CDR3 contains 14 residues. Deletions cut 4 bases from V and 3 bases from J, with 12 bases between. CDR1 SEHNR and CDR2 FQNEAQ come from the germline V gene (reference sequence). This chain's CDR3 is CASSSDSTYTEAFF. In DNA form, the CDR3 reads TGTGCCAGCAGCTCCGACAGTACGTACACTGAAGCTTTCTTT.

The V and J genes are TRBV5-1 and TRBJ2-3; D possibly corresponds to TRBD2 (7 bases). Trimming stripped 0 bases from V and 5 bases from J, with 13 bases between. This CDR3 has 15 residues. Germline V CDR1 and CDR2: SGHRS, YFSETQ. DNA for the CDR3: TGCGCCAGCAGCTTGGCTAGCGGAGGGGGAGATACGCAGTATTTT. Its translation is CASSLASGGGDTQYF.

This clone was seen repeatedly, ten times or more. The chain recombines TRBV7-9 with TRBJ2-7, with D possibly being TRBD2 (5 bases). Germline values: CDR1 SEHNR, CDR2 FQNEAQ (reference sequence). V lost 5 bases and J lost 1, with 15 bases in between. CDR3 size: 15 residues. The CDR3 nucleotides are TGTGCCAGCAGCGCTCCGGCGGGCTATTCCTACGAGCAGTACTTC. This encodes CASSAPAGYSYEQYF.

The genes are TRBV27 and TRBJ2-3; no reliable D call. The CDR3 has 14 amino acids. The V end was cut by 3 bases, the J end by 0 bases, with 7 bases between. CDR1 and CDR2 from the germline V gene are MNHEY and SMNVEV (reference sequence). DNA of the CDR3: TGTGCCAGCAGTTTTGGCGGTAGCACAGATACGCAGTATTTT. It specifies CASSFGGSTDTQYF.

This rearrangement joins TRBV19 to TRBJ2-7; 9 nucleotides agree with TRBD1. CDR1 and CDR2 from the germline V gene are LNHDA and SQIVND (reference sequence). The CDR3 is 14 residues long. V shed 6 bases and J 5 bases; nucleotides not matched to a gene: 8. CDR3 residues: CASSRDRATDEQYF. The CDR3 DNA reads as TGTGCCAGTAGCCGGGACAGGGCGACCGACGAGCAGTACTTC.

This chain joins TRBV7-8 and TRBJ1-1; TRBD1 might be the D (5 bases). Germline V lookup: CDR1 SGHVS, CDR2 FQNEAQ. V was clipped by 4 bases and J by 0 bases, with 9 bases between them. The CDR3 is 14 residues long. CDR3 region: CASSSSGVNTEAFF. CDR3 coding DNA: TGTGCCAGCAGCTCCTCGGGGGTGAACACTGAAGCTTTCTTT.